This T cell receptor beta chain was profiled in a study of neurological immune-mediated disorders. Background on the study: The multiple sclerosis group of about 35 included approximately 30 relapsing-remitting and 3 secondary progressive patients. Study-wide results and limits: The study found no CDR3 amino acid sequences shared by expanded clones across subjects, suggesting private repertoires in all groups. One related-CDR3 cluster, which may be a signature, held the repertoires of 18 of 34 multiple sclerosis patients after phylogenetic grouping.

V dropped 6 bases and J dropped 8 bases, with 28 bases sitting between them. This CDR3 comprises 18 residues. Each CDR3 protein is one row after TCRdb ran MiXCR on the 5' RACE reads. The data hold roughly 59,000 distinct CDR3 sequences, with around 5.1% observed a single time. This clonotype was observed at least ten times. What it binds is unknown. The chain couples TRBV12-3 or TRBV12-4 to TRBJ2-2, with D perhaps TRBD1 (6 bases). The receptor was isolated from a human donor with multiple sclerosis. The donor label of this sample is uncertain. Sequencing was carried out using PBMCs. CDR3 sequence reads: CASSATRGMRAKMGELFF. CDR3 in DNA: TGTGCCAGCAGCGCCACCAGGGGAATGAGGGCAAAGATGGGGGAGCTGTTTTTT.